This passage covers 9 T cell receptor beta chains from one sample sequenced in a study of T cells in Graves' hyperthyroidism and ophthalmopathy. TCR beta CDR3 regions were amplified from RNA. The primer set for the first-round RT-PCR of the TCR CDR3 was HTBI. In TCRdb, the multiplex PCR reads were re-called with MiXCR into one record per CDR3 protein. The profile covers approximately 620,000 distinct CDR3 sequences, with approximately 16% appearing a single time and more than 3% taken by the ten largest. Sequencing used blood. The receptors were gathered from a woman between 40 and 55 years old with Graves' ophthalmopathy.

This clonotype occurred many times. The genes are TRBV7-9 and TRBJ2-3; D is unresolved. The CDR3 extends over 14 amino acids. The germline V gene has CDR1 SEHNR and CDR2 FQNEAQ (reference sequence). V was pared by 1 base and J by 0 bases, with 5 bases between. DNA for the CDR3: TGTGCCAGCAGCTTAGTGAGGAGCACAGATACGCAGTATTTT. It is translated as CASSLVRSTDTQYF. Drawing the rest from reference TRBV7-9 and TRBJ2-3, the complete variable domain is DTGVSQNPRHKITKRGQNVTFRCDPISEHNRLYWYRQTLGQGPEFLTYFQNEAQLEKSRLLSDRFSAERPKGSFSTLEIQRTEQGDSAMYLCASSLVRSTDTQYFGPGTRLTVL.

This clonotype has only a few counts. The J gene is TRBJ1-1, the V gene TRBV5-6, with D hard to call. The CDR3 runs to 13 residues. Germline V gene data show CDR1 as SGHDT and CDR2 as YYEEEE. Trimming took off 0 bases at V and 3 bases at J, with 6 bases between the two ends. The CDR3 DNA is TGTGCCAGCAGCTTGGATTATGACACTGAAGCTTTCTTT. Translating it yields CASSLDYDTEAFF.

The sample holds many counts of this clonotype. V gene TRBV5-1 combines with J gene TRBJ2-3; no firm D call. This CDR3 is 16 amino acids long. Germline CDR1 reads SGHRS; CDR2 reads YFSETQ. V was clipped by 3 bases and J by 0 bases, with 14 bases between them. CDR3 protein: CASSSAPVGSTDTQYF. CDR3 bases: TGCGCCAGCAGCTCCGCACCCGTGGGGAGCACAGATACGCAGTATTTT.

This clonotype was found many times. The J gene is TRBJ1-1, the V gene TRBV2; TRBD1 might be the D (5 bases). Germline CDR1 SNHLY, CDR2 FYNNEI. V shed 3 bases and J shed 7 bases, with 33 bases lying between them. The CDR3 is 20 amino acids. The CDR3 loop is CASSESWGRAPQIGLGEAFF. In DNA form, the CDR3 reads TGTGCCAGCAGTGAGAGCTGGGGCAGAGCGCCGCAGATCGGTCTTGGTGAAGCTTTCTTT.

The chain carries TRBV20-1 and TRBJ1-5; 7 positions agree with TRBD1. The CDR3 consists of 13 residues. Germline CDR1 reads DFQATT; CDR2 reads SNEGSKA (reference sequence). Trimming took 5 bases from V and 9 from J; bases not matched to a gene: 10. CDR3 sequence (DNA): TGCAGTGCTTCCGACAGGGCGGGTGGGCCCCAGCATTTT. This codes for CSASDRAGGPQHF.

This clonotype showed up just a few times. The V call is TRBV5-1, the J call TRBJ2-3, with a tentative D call TRBD1 (5 bases). Between the trimmed V and J ends, which lost 5 bases and 0 bases, there was a span of 13 bases. CDR3 length: 15 amino acids. The germline V gene encodes CDR1 SGHRS and CDR2 YFSETQ. The CDR3 region is CASSVDKPSTDTQYF. In nucleotides, the CDR3 is TGCGCCAGCAGTGTGGACAAGCCTAGCACAGATACGCAGTATTTT. The full variable domain, completed using reference TRBV5-1 and TRBJ2-3, is KAGVTQTPRYLIKTRGQQVTLSCSPISGHRSVSWYQQTPGQGLQFLFEYFSETQRNKGNFPGRFSGRQFSNSRSEMNVSTLELGDSALYLCASSVDKPSTDTQYFGPGTRLTVL.

This clonotype has a count of ten or more. The chain couples TRBV6-1 to TRBJ2-1; perhaps TRBD1 as D (5 bases). Trimming stripped 5 bases from V and 3 bases from J, with 17 bases between. There are 16 residues in the CDR3. Germline CDR1 and CDR2: MNHNS and SASEGT. The CDR3 protein is CASSSASTDRYNEQFF. CDR3 DNA: TGTGCCAGCAGTTCGGCCTCGACAGATCGCTACAATGAGCAGTTCTTC.

This clonotype has at least ten counts. The V call is TRBV27, the J call TRBJ2-1; D may be TRBD1 (6 bases). Germline V gene data show CDR1 as MNHEY and CDR2 as SMNVEV (reference sequence). The CDR3 is 14 amino acids. V dropped 5 bases and J dropped 8 bases, with 16 bases sitting between them. In DNA form, the CDR3 reads TGTGCCAGCAGTCGCGAACAGGGTACGGATGAGCAGTTCTTC. This gives the protein CASSREQGTDEQFF.

The gene calls are TRBV20-1 and TRBJ1-3; unclear D gene. Germline values: CDR1 DFQATT, CDR2 SNEGSKA (reference sequence). The CDR3 contains 16 residues. Trimming removed 0 bases at V and 4 bases at J, with 16 bases between. The DNA of the CDR3 is TGCAGTGCTAGAGATCTGCTAGGGTCGGGCGGAAACACCATATATTTT. Protein product: CSARDLLGSGGNTIYF.